This T cell receptor beta chain derives from a study of Ad26.COV2.S vaccination and SARS-CoV-2 variants. About the research overall: The study gave Ad26.COV2.S intramuscularly, once or twice 56 days apart.

TCRdb's table, derived via immunoSEQ multiplex PCR, lists solely in-frame clones and lacks some. The profile shows a few hundred thousand clones, over 75% of them singletons. The V gene's germline CDR1 is SGHDT and CDR2 YYEEEE. Deletions cut 1 base from V and 4 bases from J, with 11 bases between. The CDR3 is 14 amino acids. Treatment reported: around 19 received Ad26.COV2.S at low or high dose, single or two shots; about 5 received placebo; per-sample allocation not given. Repertoires come from day 63 after the first vaccine or placebo injection. This TCR was sampled from a person between 18 and 60 years old who received the Ad26.COV2.S COVID-19 vaccine or a placebo. The rearrangement joins TRBV5-6 to TRBJ1-2; D may be TRBD1 (6 bases). The starting material was peripheral blood, obtained in a trial of Ad26.COV2.S vaccine versus placebo. The CDR3 DNA is TGTGCCAGCAGCTTGTCGGGGGGCGGCTATGGCTACACCTTC. This encodes CASSLSGGGYGYTF.